This T cell receptor beta chain was documented in a study of blood T cell repertoires in COVID-19. Study summary: From the United States, Italy and Spain came samples of acute and convalescent COVID-19. Sources were T cells, B-cell-depleted T cells, or PBMCs; the material itself was cDNA or gDNA.

This table comes from immunoSEQ multiplex PCR, and its TCRdb copy is limited to in-frame clones, with some not included. Among approximately 330,000 clones, 80% to 90% were seen once, and the ten largest hold around 8.9%. The germline gives CDR1 PRHDT, CDR2 FYEKMQ (reference sequence). CDR3 length equals 13 residues. The V and J ends lost 5 bases and 1 base respectively, with 9 bases between them. This receptor was identified in a man aged 30 to 45 with COVID-19, enrolled during active disease. The sample taken for sequencing was peripheral blood. This chain uses TRBV13 with TRBJ2-7; the D is unclear. Written as DNA, the CDR3 is TGTGCCAGCAGCCCCCGCCAGTCCTACGAGCAGTACTTC. Amino acids: CASSPRQSYEQYF. Full variable domain (outside the CDR3, taken from reference TRBV13 and TRBJ2-7): AAGVIQSPRHLIKEKRETATLKCYPIPRHDTVYWYQQGPGQDPQFLISFYEKMQSDKGSIPDRFSAQQFSDYHSELNMSSLELGDSALYFCASSPRQSYEQYFGPGTRLTVT.